Listed below are T cell receptor beta chains from one sample, sequenced in a study of cytomegalovirus exposure and HLA in healthy donors. Repertoires were generated with immunoSEQ multiplex PCR, while TCRdb's copy carries only in-frame clones and drops some. In all, the sample yields about 210,000 clones. What was sequenced was PBMCs. The receptors come from a woman under 40 in good health and CMV-seropositive. CDR3s include the opening cysteine and the closing phenylalanine or tryptophan. A D gene is named only where the DNA matches it firmly.

j_call v_call d_call cdr3_nt cdr3_aa
TRBJ1-1 TRBV18 - TGTGCCAGCTCACCCCAGGGAGGAGACACTGAAGCTTTCTTT CASSPQGGDTEAFF
TRBJ2-7 TRBV19 TRBD1 TGTGCCAGTAGTATTAGGACAGGAAATTTCAACGAGCAGTACTTC CASSIRTGNFNEQYF
TRBJ2-7 TRBV20-1 - TGCAGTGCTAGGGACAACTACGAGCAGTACTTC CSARDNYEQYF
TRBJ2-3 TRBV7-2 - TGTGCCAGCAGCCTCCACCGGGGAATTACAGATACGCAGTATTTT CASSLHRGITDTQYF
TRBJ1-1 TRBV18 TRBD1 TGTGCCAGCTCACCAAGGACAGGGGCGAACACTGAAGCTTTCTTT CASSPRTGANTEAFF
TRBJ2-7 TRBV5-1 TRBD2 TGCGCCAGCAGTAGAGGGACTAGCGGATCCGTGCAGTACTTC CASSRGTSGSVQYF
TRBJ1-1 TRBV29-1 TRBD1 TGCAGCGTCCAACGAGACAGGGTAGGCGCTGAAGCTTTCTTT CSVQRDRVGAEAFF
TRBJ2-7 TRBV19 TRBD2 TGTGCCAGTAGTACCCCCCTTTTAGCGGGGCATAACTACGAGCAGTACTTC CASSTPLLAGHNYEQYF
TRBJ2-5 TRBV18 - TGTGCCAGCTCACGTCGAGAGACCCAGTACTTC CASSRRETQYF
TRBJ2-5 TRBV7-8 TRBD2 TGTGCCAGCAGCTTTACCGGGGGGGGAGAGACCCAGTACTTC CASSFTGGGETQYF